This is a list of T cell receptor beta chains from one sample in a study of T cell changes during pregnancy in multiple sclerosis. Assay: immunoSEQ multiplex PCR; the TCRdb copy retains only in-frame clones and omits some. The sample lists just under 60,000 clones; almost 95% were seen once. Specimen: peripheral blood, collected in the first trimester of pregnancy. These receptors came from a female donor with multiple sclerosis, enrolled in a pregnancy study. Both conserved end residues are part of each CDR3. D genes are given only for firm matches. Size values are once, few and many counts, or a class for expanded clones, and some rows have none.

size: .
D: TRBD1
J: TRBJ1-1
V: TRBV7-9
DNA: TGTGCCAGCAGCCCTCAGCAGGGGGCGCGAAACACTGAAGCTTTCTTT
CDR3: CASSPQQGARNTEAFF

size: .
D: TRBD2
J: TRBJ2-1
V: TRBV11-3
DNA: TGTGCCAGCAGCTTAGTGGCGGGGGGGCCGGGTGAGCAGTTCTTC
CDR3: CASSLVAGGPGEQFF

size: .
D: .
J: TRBJ2-5
V: TRBV19
DNA: TGTGCCAGTAGTATTGGGAGAGAGACCCAGTACTTC
CDR3: CASSIGRETQYF

size: .
D: TRBD1
J: TRBJ1-5
V: TRBV7-6
DNA: TGTGCCAGCAGCCCAGGACAGGGTATCCATCAGCCCCAGCATTTT
CDR3: CASSPGQGIHQPQHF

size: .
D: .
J: TRBJ1-3
V: TRBV6-5
DNA: TGTGCCAGCAGTTACGCAGGGCCTGGAAACACCATATATTTT
CDR3: CASSYAGPGNTIYF

size: .
D: .
J: TRBJ1-6
V: TRBV7-2
DNA: TGTGCCAGCAGCGCCGCCGCAGGTGGTGGGTCACCCCTCCACTTT
CDR3: CASSAAAGGGSPLHF

size: .
D: .
J: TRBJ1-3
V: TRBV18
DNA: TGTGCCAGCTCACCACCGTTGGGGGCTGCACTTGGAAACACCATATATTTT
CDR3: CASSPPLGAALGNTIYF

size: .
D: .
J: TRBJ2-1
V: TRBV4-3
DNA: TGCGCCAGCAGCCCGGGCTACAATGAGCAGTTCTTC
CDR3: CASSPGYNEQFF

size: .
D: .
J: TRBJ2-5
V: TRBV7-3
DNA: TGTGCCAGCAGCTTAAGGAGGGGGCCCCAAGAGACCCAGTACTTC
CDR3: CASSLRRGPQETQYF

size: .
D: TRBD1
J: TRBJ1-2
V: TRBV9
DNA: TGTGCCAGCAGCGTATTCCGGGACAGCTTCCAGAACTATGGCTACACCTTC
CDR3: CASSVFRDSFQNYGYTF

size: .
D: .
J: TRBJ1-2
V: TRBV6-1
DNA: TGTGCCAGCAGTGAACCACGGACACCCGATAGGGGCTACACCTTC
CDR3: CASSEPRTPDRGYTF

size: .
D: TRBD1
J: TRBJ1-1
V: TRBV6-5
DNA: TGTGCCAGCAGGGACAGGAGGAACGCTGAAGCTTTCTTT
CDR3: CASRDRRNAEAFF

size: few
D: .
J: TRBJ2-7
V: TRBV5-4
DNA: TGTGCCAGCAGCCCTGGTTTCAGGGATCGGCTATCGGACGAGCAGTACTTC
CDR3: CASSPGFRDRLSDEQYF

size: .
D: .
J: TRBJ1-3
V: TRBV18
DNA: TGTGCCAGCTCACCACCGGGGGGGCTCGGAAACACCATATATTTT
CDR3: CASSPPGGLGNTIYF

size: .
D: .
J: TRBJ2-5
V: TRBV30
DNA: TGTGCCGGGGGGAAGACACACCATCAAGAGACCCAGTACTTC
CDR3: CAGGKTHHQETQYF

size: .
D: TRBD2
J: TRBJ2-2
V: TRBV7-3
DNA: TGTGCCAGCAGCCGAGCGGGGGGAGACACCGGGGAGCTGTTTTTT
CDR3: CASSRAGGDTGELFF

size: once
D: .
J: TRBJ1-1
V: TRBV7-8
DNA: TGTGCCAGCAGCCTCCCGGCGGGGGCAGGCACTGAAGCTTTCTTT
CDR3: CASSLPAGAGTEAFF

size: .
D: TRBD2
J: TRBJ2-5
V: TRBV5-1
DNA: TGCGCCAGCAGCCGCGGCGGTAGCGGGGGCCAAGAGACCCAGTACTTC
CDR3: CASSRGGSGGQETQYF

size: .
D: .
J: TRBJ1-2
V: TRBV30
DNA: TGTGCCTGGAGTGTATTCGGGGGACCCTATGGCTACACCTTC
CDR3: CAWSVFGGPYGYTF

size: .
D: .
J: TRBJ2-2
V: TRBV12-5
DNA: TGTGCTAGTGGAGTCGAGGTTACCGGGGAGCTGTTTTTT
CDR3: CASGVEVTGELFF